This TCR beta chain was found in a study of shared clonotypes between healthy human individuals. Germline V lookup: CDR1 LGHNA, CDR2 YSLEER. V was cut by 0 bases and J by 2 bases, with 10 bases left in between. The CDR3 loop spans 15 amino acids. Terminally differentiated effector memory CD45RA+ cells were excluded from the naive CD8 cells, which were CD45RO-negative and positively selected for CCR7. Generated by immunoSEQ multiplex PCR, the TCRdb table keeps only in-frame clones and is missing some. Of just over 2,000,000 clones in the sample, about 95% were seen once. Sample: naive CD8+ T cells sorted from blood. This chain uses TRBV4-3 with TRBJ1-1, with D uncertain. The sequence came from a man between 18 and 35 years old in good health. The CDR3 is CASSQDFEDNTEAFF. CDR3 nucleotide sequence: TGCGCCAGCAGCCAAGATTTTGAGGACAACACTGAAGCTTTCTTT.